This T cell receptor (beta chain) was found in a study of beta chain features in type 1 diabetes. Study overall: The patient and healthy donor groups were comparable for age, gender and cell yields.

Around 100 mL of blood, on average, came from one heparinised draw per donor. CDR3 length: 15 residues. Germline assignment: CDR1 MDHEN and CDR2 SYDVKM. Trimming removed 0 bases from V and 1 base from J, with 10 bases in between. The sequenced template was cDNA made from the entire isolated RNA. TCRdb's table, derived via immunoSEQ multiplex PCR, lists solely in-frame clones and lacks some. Of approximately 150,000 clones listed, 7% to 10% are singletons. Study-wide results and limits: For patients, the naive, central memory and Treg TCRB repertoires appeared more alike than for healthy donors. A moderate, significant TCRB CDR3 shortening appeared in type 1 diabetes across four CD4+ subsets. Reduced insertions and increased deletions marked VDJ junctions in type 1 diabetes patients.

Concerning this clone itself: As yet, its antigen is unknown.

The TCR comes from a man between 25 and 39 years old with type 1 diabetes. The specimen sequenced was central memory CD4+ T cells from blood. This rearrangement joins TRBV28 to TRBJ2-7, with D perhaps TRBD1 (7 bases). The CDR3 sequence: CASSLWQGGSYEQYF. The CDR3 DNA reads as TGTGCCAGCAGTTTATGGCAGGGGGGATCCTACGAGCAGTACTTC.